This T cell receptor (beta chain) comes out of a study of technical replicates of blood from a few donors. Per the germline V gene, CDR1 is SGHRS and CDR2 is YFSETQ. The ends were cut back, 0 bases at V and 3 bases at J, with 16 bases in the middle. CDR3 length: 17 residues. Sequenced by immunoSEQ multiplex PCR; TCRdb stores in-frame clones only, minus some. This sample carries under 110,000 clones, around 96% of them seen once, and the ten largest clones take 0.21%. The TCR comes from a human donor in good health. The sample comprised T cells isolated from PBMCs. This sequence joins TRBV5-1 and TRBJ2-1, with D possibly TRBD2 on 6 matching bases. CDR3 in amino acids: CASSLALRGLNYNEQFF. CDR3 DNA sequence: TGCGCCAGCAGCTTGGCCCTGCGGGGCCTGAACTACAATGAGCAGTTCTTC.